The clone carrying this TCR beta chain was recorded only once. Amplification of TCR beta CDR3 regions used RNA transcripts. In the first round, RT-PCR was carried out with HTBI primers, and a multiplex PCR formed the second round. TCRdb recomputed calls from the multiplex PCR reads with MiXCR, one row per CDR3 protein. Among about 39,000 distinct CDR3 sequences listed, approximately 55% were seen once. These data belong to a study of Graves' ophthalmopathy and Graves' hyperthyroidism. V was pared by 6 bases and J by 6 bases, with 11 bases of the junction left unmatched. Germline V gives CDR1 KGHDR, CDR2 SFDVKD. The CDR3 runs to 16 residues. Researchers classed hyperthyroidism as stable given no ophthalmopathy within 18 months of follow-up. Aged 18 to 65, hyperthyroidism patients had been newly diagnosed, with under 2 months' duration. Enrollment excluded any patients with other autoimmune diseases, uncontrolled infections, pregnancy or lactation.

This clonotype originated in an adult woman with stable Graves' hyperthyroidism. The chain recombines TRBV24-1 with TRBJ1-5; TRBD1 aligns across 9 bases. The sample comprised peripheral blood. In DNA, the CDR3 is TGTGCCACCAGTAGTACAGGGACAGGGAGGACTCAGCCCCAGCATTTT. It yields the protein CATSSTGTGRTQPQHF.